This is a list of T cell receptor beta chains from one sample in a study of glioma-infiltrating T cells after dendritic cell vaccination. Generated by immunoSEQ multiplex PCR, the TCRdb table keeps only in-frame clones and is missing some. This table has about 50,000 clones, about nine tenths appearing once. Material: blood, obtained after dendritic cell vaccination. These TCRs come from a human donor with glioblastoma. CDR3s include the opening cysteine and the closing phenylalanine or tryptophan.

>TRBV5-1
CASSWDRNTEAFF
>TRBV5-6
CASSLWGVSTASGYTF
>TRBV28
CASSLARTRVYYGYTF
>TRBV28
CASSLWLLAGGPGELFF
>TRBV9
CASSVDPPSGIDDEQFF
>TRBV9
CASSPGDRGYTGELFF
>TRBV27
CASSRQGASYEQYF
>TRBV7-2
CASSLTSGTSYEQYF
>TRBV7-2
CASRRTGTTEAFF
>TRBV19
CASSSDRGGDEQYF
>TRBV9
CASSVVGGGEKLFF